This T cell receptor (beta chain) was sequenced for a study of blood T cells in healthy people across ages. Whole-study results and caveats: Significant beta diversity loss was already apparent by age approximately 36, declining roughly linearly.

Staff drew 8 to 10 milliliters of peripheral blood from each donor. CDR1 and CDR2 from the germline V gene are MGHRA and YSYEKL. The CDR3 loop spans 14 amino acids. V was clipped by 6 bases and J by 6 bases, with 18 bases between them. The second PCR ran about 6 to 11 cycles with a sample-barcoded 5' primer and J-beta primers. Each cDNA molecule was tagged by a template-switch adaptor that had 12 random nucleotides. TCRdb passed the 5' RACE reads through MiXCR, listing each CDR3 protein once. There are some 1.6 million distinct CDR3 sequences in the sample; roughly a third occur only once, and 11% lies in the top ten. A few counts support this clonotype. Its antigen is not known.

This clonotype was obtained from a woman in her twenties or thirties in good health. The sequenced material came from blood. J is TRBJ2-7 and V is TRBV4-1, with D possibly matching TRBD1 (6 bases). The CDR3 nucleotides are TGCGCCAGCAGATACACCCCAACAGGGTCCGAGCAGTACTTC. This translates into CASRYTPTGSEQYF.